Listed below are T cell receptor beta chains from one sample, sequenced in a study of long-term antiretroviral therapy in people with HIV. Sequencing used immunoSEQ multiplex PCR; TCRdb keeps in-frame clones, though not all of them. This sample carries approximately 15,000 clones, over 75% of them seen once, and the ten largest clones take approximately 10%. The sequenced sample was unsorted PBMCs, obtained 0.3 years after starting antiretroviral therapy. These receptor sequences come from a man aged 55 to 70 with HIV. Each CDR3 is given with its conserved first and last residue. D genes are given only for firm matches. Expanded clones get a size class; other rows say once, few or many, or leave the size out.

>TRBV10-3|NA|TRBD1|TRBJ2-1
TGTGCCATCGCCGGGACAGGGAGCAATGAGCAGTTCTTC
CAIAGTGSNEQFF
>TRBV7-3|NA|NA|TRBJ2-2
TGTGCCAGCAGCTTAGGGGGCCCGAACACCGGGGAGCTGTTTTTT
CASSLGGPNTGELFF
>TRBV7-8|NA|TRBD2|TRBJ2-7
TGTGCCAGCAGCTTAACTAGCGGGGGGCCCAGCTCCTACGAGCAGTACTTC
CASSLTSGGPSSYEQYF
>TRBV9|once|TRBD1|TRBJ2-5
TGTGCCAGCAGCTCCGGGACAGGGGGGCAAGAGACCCAGTACTTC
CASSSGTGGQETQYF
>TRBV6-5|NA|NA|TRBJ2-7
TGTGCCAGCAGTTACTCGAGTGGGACCCTAGCCTACGAGCAGTACTTC
CASSYSSGTLAYEQYF
>TRBV12-5|NA|NA|TRBJ2-1
TGTGCTAGTGCCCTCCAGACAGGCTCCTACAATGAGCAGTTCTTC
CASALQTGSYNEQFF
>TRBV7-3|NA|NA|TRBJ2-3
TGTGCCAGCAGTTTGAACCAGGGTTCCCTAGATACGCAGTATTTT
CASSLNQGSLDTQYF
>TRBV18|NA|TRBD2|TRBJ2-1
TGTGCCAGCTCACCTACTAGCGGGCCCTACAATGAGCAGTTCTTC
CASSPTSGPYNEQFF
>TRBV15|NA|NA|TRBJ2-7
TGTGCCACCAGCAGATTGCGGGGAAGCTCCTACGAGCAGTACTTC
CATSRLRGSSYEQYF
>TRBV4-2|NA|NA|TRBJ2-3
TGTGCCAGCAGCCAAGTCACAGATACGCAGTATTTT
CASSQVTDTQYF
>TRBV5-1|NA|TRBD1|TRBJ1-1
TGCGCCAGCAGGACAGGGATGAACACTGAAGCTTTCTTT
CASRTGMNTEAFF
>TRBV19|NA|NA|TRBJ2-7
TGTGCCAGTAGCCGGGATTTGACCCCGGGGGACGAGCAGTACTTC
CASSRDLTPGDEQYF